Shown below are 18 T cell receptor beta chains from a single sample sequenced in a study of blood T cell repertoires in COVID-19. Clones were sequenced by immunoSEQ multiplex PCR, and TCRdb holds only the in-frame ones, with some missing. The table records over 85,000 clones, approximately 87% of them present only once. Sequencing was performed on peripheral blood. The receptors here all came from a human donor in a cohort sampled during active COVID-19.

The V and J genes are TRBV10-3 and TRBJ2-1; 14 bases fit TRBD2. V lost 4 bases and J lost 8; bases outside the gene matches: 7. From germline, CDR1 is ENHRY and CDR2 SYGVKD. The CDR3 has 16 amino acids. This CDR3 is CAISGTSGRSSDEQFF. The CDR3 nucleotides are TGTGCCATCAGTGGGACTAGCGGGAGGTCCTCGGATGAGCAGTTCTTC.

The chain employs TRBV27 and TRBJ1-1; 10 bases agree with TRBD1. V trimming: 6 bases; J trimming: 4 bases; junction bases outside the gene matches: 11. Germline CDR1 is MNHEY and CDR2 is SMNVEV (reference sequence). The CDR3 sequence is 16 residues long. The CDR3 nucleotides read TGTGCCAGCAGGCCAGGGACAGGGGATTGGAGCACTGAAGCTTTCTTT. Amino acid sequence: CASRPGTGDWSTEAFF.

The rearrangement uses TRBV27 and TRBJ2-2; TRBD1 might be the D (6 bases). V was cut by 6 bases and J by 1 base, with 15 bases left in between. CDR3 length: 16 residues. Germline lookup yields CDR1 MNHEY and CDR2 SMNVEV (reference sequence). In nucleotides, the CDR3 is TGTGCCAGCAGGCAAACCCTGGGACAGAACACCGGGGAGCTGTTTTTT. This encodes CASRQTLGQNTGELFF.

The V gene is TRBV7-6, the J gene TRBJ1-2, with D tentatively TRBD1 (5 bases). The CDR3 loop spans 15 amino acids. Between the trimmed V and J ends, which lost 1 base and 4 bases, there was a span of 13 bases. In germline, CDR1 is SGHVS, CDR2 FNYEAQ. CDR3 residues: CASSLGQGLGYGYTF. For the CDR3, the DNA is TGTGCCAGCAGCTTAGGTCAGGGATTAGGCTATGGCTACACCTTC.

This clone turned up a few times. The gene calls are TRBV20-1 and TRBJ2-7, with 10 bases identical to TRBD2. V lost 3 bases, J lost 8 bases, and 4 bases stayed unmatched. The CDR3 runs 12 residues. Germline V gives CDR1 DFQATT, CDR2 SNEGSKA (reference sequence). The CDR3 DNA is TGCAGTGCTAGTCGGACTAGCGGAAAGCAGTACTTC. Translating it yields CSASRTSGKQYF.

Here the CDR3 reads CASSLDPGLVDTQYF. In nucleotides, the CDR3 is TGTGCCAGCAGCTTAGATCCGGGACTAGTGGATACGCAGTATTTT. V usage is TRBV11-2 and J usage is TRBJ2-3, with 8 nucleotides matching TRBD2. The ends lost 0 bases at V and 6 bases at J; junction bases unmatched: 5. This CDR3 has 15 residues. Per the germline V gene, CDR1 is SGHAT and CDR2 is FQNNGV.

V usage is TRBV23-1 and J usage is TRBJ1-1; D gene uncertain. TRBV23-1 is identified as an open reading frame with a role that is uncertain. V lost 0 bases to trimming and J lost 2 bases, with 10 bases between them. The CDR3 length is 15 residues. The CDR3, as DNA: TGCGCCAGCAGTCAATCGGAGGGAACTAACACTGAAGCTTTCTTT. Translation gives CASSQSEGTNTEAFF.

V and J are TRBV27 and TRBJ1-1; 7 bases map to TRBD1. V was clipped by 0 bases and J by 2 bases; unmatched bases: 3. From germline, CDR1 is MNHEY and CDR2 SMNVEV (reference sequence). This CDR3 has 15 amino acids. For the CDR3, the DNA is TGTGCCAGCAGTTTATCGGCAGGGGGAAACACTGAAGCTTTCTTT. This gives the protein CASSLSAGGNTEAFF.

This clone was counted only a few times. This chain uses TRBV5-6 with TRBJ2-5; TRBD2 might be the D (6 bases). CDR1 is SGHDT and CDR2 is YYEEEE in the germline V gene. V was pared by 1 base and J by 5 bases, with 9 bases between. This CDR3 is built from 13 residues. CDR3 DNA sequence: TGTGCCAGCAGCTTGCCGGAGGGGGAGACCCAGTACTTC. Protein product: CASSLPEGETQYF.

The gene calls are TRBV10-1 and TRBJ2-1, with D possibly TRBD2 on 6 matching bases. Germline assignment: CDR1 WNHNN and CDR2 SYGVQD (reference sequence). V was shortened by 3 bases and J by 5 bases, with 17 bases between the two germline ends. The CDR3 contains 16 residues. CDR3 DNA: TGCGCCAGCAGTGACGGGGCCTCGGGGGACGACAATGAGCAGTTCTTC. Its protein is CASSDGASGDDNEQFF.

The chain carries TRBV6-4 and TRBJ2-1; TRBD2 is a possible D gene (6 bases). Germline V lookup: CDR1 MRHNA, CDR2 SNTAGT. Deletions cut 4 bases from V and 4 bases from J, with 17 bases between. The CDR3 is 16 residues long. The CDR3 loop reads CASSAFAGLKYNEQFF. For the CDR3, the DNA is TGTGCCAGCAGTGCCTTCGCGGGACTCAAGTACAATGAGCAGTTCTTC.

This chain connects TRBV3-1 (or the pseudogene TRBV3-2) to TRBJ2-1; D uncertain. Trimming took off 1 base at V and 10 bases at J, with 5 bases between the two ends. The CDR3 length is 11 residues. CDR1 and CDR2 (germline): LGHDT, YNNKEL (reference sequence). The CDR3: CASSQGGEQFF. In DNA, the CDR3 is TGTGCCAGCAGCCAAGGAGGCGAGCAGTTCTTC.

In DNA form, the CDR3 reads TGTGCCAGCAGCTCTGACAGGGGCAACACCATATATTTT. Translated, it gives CASSSDRGNTIYF. The chain joins TRBV13 to TRBJ1-3; TRBD1 agrees at 8 bases. Germline lookup yields CDR1 PRHDT and CDR2 FYEKMQ (reference sequence). J gave up 7 bases and V 4 bases, and 3 bases lay outside the gene matches. There are 13 residues in the CDR3.

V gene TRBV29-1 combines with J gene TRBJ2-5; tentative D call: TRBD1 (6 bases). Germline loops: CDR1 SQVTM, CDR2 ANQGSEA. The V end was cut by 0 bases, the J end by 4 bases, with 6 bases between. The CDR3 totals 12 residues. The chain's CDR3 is CSVEEGGETQYF. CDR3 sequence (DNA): TGCAGCGTTGAAGAAGGGGGAGAGACCCAGTACTTC.

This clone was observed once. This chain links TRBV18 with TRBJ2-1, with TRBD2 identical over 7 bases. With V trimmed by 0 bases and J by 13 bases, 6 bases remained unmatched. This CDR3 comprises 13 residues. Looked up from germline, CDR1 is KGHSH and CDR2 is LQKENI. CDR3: CASSPPAGDGQFF. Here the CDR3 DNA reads TGTGCCAGCTCACCACCGGCGGGGGACGGTCAGTTCTTC.

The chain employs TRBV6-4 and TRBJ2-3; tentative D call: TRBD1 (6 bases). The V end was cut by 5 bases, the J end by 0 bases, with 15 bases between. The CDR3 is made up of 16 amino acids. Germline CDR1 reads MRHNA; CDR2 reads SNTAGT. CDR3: CASSPGTSASTDTQYF. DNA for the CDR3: TGTGCCAGCAGTCCCGGGACATCAGCTAGCACAGATACGCAGTATTTT.

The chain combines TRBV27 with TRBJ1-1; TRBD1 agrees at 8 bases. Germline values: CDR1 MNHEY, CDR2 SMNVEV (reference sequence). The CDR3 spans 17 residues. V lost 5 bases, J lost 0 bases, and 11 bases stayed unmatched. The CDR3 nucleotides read TGTGCCAGCAGTCCGGCCGTCCGGACAGGGATGAACACTGAAGCTTTCTTT. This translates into CASSPAVRTGMNTEAFF.

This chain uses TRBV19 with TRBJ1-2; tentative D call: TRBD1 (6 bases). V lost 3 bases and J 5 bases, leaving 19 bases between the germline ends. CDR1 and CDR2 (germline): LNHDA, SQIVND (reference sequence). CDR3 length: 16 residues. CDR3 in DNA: TGTGCCAGTAGTATGACAGGAGGAAGCGTGGTGTATGGCTACACCTTC. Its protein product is CASSMTGGSVVYGYTF.